Below are 11 T cell receptor beta chains sequenced from a single sample in a study of T cell clonotyping in hematopoietic cell transplantation. TCRdb's table, derived via immunoSEQ multiplex PCR, lists solely in-frame clones and lacks some. The sample contains roughly 46,000 clones, roughly 80% of which appear only once. The time point was: recipient sample about 28 days before transplant, after cytoreduction. Specimen: peripheral blood mononuclear cells, collected before stem cell transplant. These receptors originate from a man in his sixties with myelodysplastic syndrome. Some clones in this sample may be carry-over from other donors' samples.

J is TRBJ2-7 and V is TRBV2; 8 bases match TRBD1. After removal of 5 bases from V and 0 bases from J, the junction contained 3 bases not matched to a gene. The germline V gene has CDR1 SNHLY and CDR2 FYNNEI. CDR3 length: 14 residues. Here the CDR3 reads CASSRQGTSYEQYF. The DNA for the CDR3 is TGTGCCAGCAGTCGACAGGGGACCTCCTACGAGCAGTACTTC. The full variable domain, rest sourced from reference TRBV2 and TRBJ2-7, is EPEVTQTPSHQVTQMGQEVILRCVPISNHLYFYWYRQILGQKVEFLVSFYNNEISEKSEIFDDQFSVERPDGSNFTLKIRSTKLEDSAMYFCASSRQGTSYEQYFGPGTRLTVT.

CDR3 residues: CASSGVDANTGELFF. In nucleotides, the CDR3 is TGTGCCAGCAGTGGTGTAGATGCGAACACCGGGGAGCTGTTTTTT. The chain has TRBV28 and TRBJ2-2, with D hard to call. Deletions cut 5 bases from V and 0 bases from J, with 10 bases between. The V gene's germline CDR1 is MDHEN and CDR2 SYDVKM. The CDR3 is 15 amino acids.

This chain links TRBV6-6 with TRBJ2-1, with D unclear. The CDR3 runs 15 residues. Germline values: CDR1 MNHNY, CDR2 SVGAGI (reference sequence). Trimming left V 6 bases short and J 4 bases short, with 16 bases between. The DNA for the CDR3 is TGTGCCAGCAGGACCGGCGCCCGCCTTTACAATGAGCAGTTCTTC. Translation gives CASRTGARLYNEQFF.

The CDR3 is CSVKVMGELFF. The CDR3 coding sequence is TGCAGCGTCAAGGTCATGGGGGAGCTGTTTTTT. This rearrangement joins TRBV29-1 to TRBJ2-2; unclear D gene. Trimming removed 6 bases from V and 8 bases from J, with 10 bases in between. Looked up from germline, CDR1 is SQVTM and CDR2 is ANQGSEA. The CDR3 is 11 amino acids.

This clone came up a few times. This chain links TRBV28 with TRBJ2-2; D is ambiguous. The CDR3 length is 13 residues. Germline V lookup: CDR1 MDHEN, CDR2 SYDVKM. Trimming took off 2 bases at V and 7 bases at J, with 8 bases between the two ends. CDR3 sequence: CASSLPVLGELFF. CDR3 nucleotide sequence: TGTGCCAGCAGTTTACCCGTCCTCGGGGAGCTGTTTTTT.

This clone was found a few times. The genes are TRBV11-2 and TRBJ1-1, with D unclear. The germline CDR1 and CDR2 sequences are SGHAT and FQNNGV. The CDR3 runs to 13 residues. Trimming stripped 4 bases from V and 6 bases from J, with 12 bases between. The CDR3 sequence is CASSSDSEPEAFF. CDR3 in DNA: TGTGCCAGCAGCTCTGATTCGGAACCTGAAGCTTTCTTT.

The rearrangement links TRBV30 to TRBJ2-3; TRBD2 matches at 8 bases. The length of the CDR3 is 15 residues. Germline-derived CDR1 and CDR2 are GTSNPN and SVGIG (reference sequence). The J segment lost 1 base and the V segment lost 2 bases, leaving 5 bases of the junction unmatched. The CDR3 DNA is TGTGCCTGGAGTCCCCTTAGCGGGGGCACAGATACGCAGTATTTT. This sequence encodes CAWSPLSGGTDTQYF.

The chain has TRBV7-2 and TRBJ2-3, with 12 bases that match TRBD2. The CDR3 is made up of 17 amino acids. Germline V gives CDR1 SGHTA, CDR2 FQGNSA. V lost 5 bases and J lost 0; bases outside the gene matches: 6. The CDR3 protein is CASSTRTSGDSTDTQYF. Written as DNA, the CDR3 is TGTGCCAGCAGCACCAGGACTAGCGGGGATAGCACAGATACGCAGTATTTT.

V is TRBV7-8 and J is TRBJ2-7, with D possibly TRBD2 on 5 matching bases. V was cut by 1 base and J by 0 bases, with 16 bases left in between. The CDR3 is made up of 17 amino acids. Germline lookup yields CDR1 SGHVS and CDR2 FQNEAQ. In DNA, the CDR3 is TGTGCCAGCAGCTTAGGCCGGCGGGCAGAGCCCTCCTACGAGCAGTACTTC. This translates into CASSLGRRAEPSYEQYF.

The rearrangement joins TRBV4-2 to TRBJ1-1; 9 bases align to TRBD1. The CDR3 length is 15 residues. V lost 0 bases to trimming and J lost 3 bases; unmatched junction nucleotides: 2. Germline V gives CDR1 LGHNA, CDR2 YNFKEQ. As DNA, the CDR3 is TGTGCCAGCAGCCAAGAGGGACAGGGAGACACTGAAGCTTTCTTT. The encoded protein is CASSQEGQGDTEAFF.

The chain couples TRBV4-2 to TRBJ2-3, with D unresolved. The germline V and J ends were trimmed by 5 bases and 2 bases, with 5 bases remaining between them. This CDR3 is built from 12 residues. The germline V gene has CDR1 LGHNA and CDR2 YNFKEQ. The CDR3 DNA is TGTGCCAGCAGCTTCAACACAGATACGCAGTATTTT. Its translation: CASSFNTDTQYF.